This passage covers 15 T cell receptor beta chains from one sample sequenced in a study of T cells in Graves' hyperthyroidism and ophthalmopathy. Researchers took RNA transcripts and amplified the TCR beta CDR3 regions from them. In the first-round RT-PCR of the TCR CDR3, the HTBI primer set was used. MiXCR, applied by TCRdb to the multiplex PCR reads, yields one record per CDR3 protein. This table holds hundreds of thousands of distinct CDR3 sequences, 15% to 18% found once. The sequencing input was blood. Receptors originate from a woman between 18 and 29 years old with Graves' hyperthyroidism.

This clonotype was recorded many times. The J gene is TRBJ2-3, the V gene TRBV2; the D gene is possibly TRBD1 (5 bases). V was cut by 1 base and J by 0 bases, with 11 bases left in between. Germline V gene lookup returns CDR1 SNHLY and CDR2 FYNNEI. The CDR3 sequence is 16 residues long. CDR3 coding DNA: TGTGCCAGCAGTGAAGGGGGCTATCCTAGCACAGATACGCAGTATTTT. Translation: CASSEGGYPSTDTQYF.

This chain's CDR3 is CASSYSGTVQETQYF. In DNA form, the CDR3 reads TGTGCCAGCAGTTACTCGGGGACTGTACAAGAGACCCAGTACTTC. J is TRBJ2-5 and V is TRBV6-2 or TRBV6-3; tentative D call: TRBD2 (6 bases). Germline V gene sequence: CDR1 MNHEY, CDR2 SVGEGT. The CDR3 contains 15 residues. V was shortened by 0 bases and J by 2 bases, with 10 bases between the two germline ends.

This clonotype was observed at least ten times. The chain employs TRBV28 and TRBJ2-3; no firm D call. Trimming removed 3 bases at V and 6 bases at J, with 1 base between. The CDR3 loop spans 10 amino acids. Germline V gene data show CDR1 as MDHEN and CDR2 as SYDVKM. The CDR3 sequence is CASSFDTQYF. The CDR3 nucleotides read TGTGCCAGCAGTTTCGATACGCAGTATTTT.

A few counts support this clonotype. The chain carries TRBV7-9 and TRBJ1-6; 10 nucleotides agree with TRBD1. J gave up 14 bases and V 5 bases, and 9 bases lay outside the gene matches. Germline V gene data show CDR1 as SEHNR and CDR2 as FQNEAQ (reference sequence). The CDR3 is made up of 14 amino acids. The CDR3 loop reads CASSRTGGRTSLHF. The CDR3, as DNA: TGTGCCAGCAGCCGGACAGGGGGAAGGACGTCCCTCCACTTT. Using reference TRBV7-9 and TRBJ1-6 for the parts outside the CDR3, the full variable domain is DTGVSQNPRHKITKRGQNVTFRCDPISEHNRLYWYRQTLGQGPEFLTYFQNEAQLEKSRLLSDRFSAERPKGSFSTLEIQRTEQGDSAMYLCASSRTGGRTSLHFGNGTRLTVT.

The table lists this clonotype with a few counts. V gene TRBV9 combines with J gene TRBJ2-3, with TRBD2 identical over 13 bases. The junction had 4 bases not matched to a gene; V was cut back by 4 bases and J by 2 bases. Germline V CDR1 and CDR2: SGDLS, YYNGEE. This CDR3 region has 16 residues. The CDR3 region is CASSPGLAGATDTQYF. The CDR3 DNA sequence: TGTGCCAGCAGCCCCGGACTAGCGGGAGCCACAGATACGCAGTATTTT.

This clonotype was found many times. The chain employs TRBV7-8 and TRBJ1-1; perhaps TRBD1 as D (6 bases). The CDR3 covers 14 residues. Germline V gene sequence: CDR1 SGHVS, CDR2 FQNEAQ. Deletions cut 4 bases from V and 6 bases from J, with 15 bases between. CDR3 region: CASSWMDRAAEAFF. CDR3 in DNA: TGTGCCAGCAGCTGGATGGACAGAGCCGCTGAAGCTTTCTTT.

The genes are TRBV6-1 and TRBJ2-3; D is possibly TRBD2 (5 bases). Germline V gene sequence: CDR1 MNHNS, CDR2 SASEGT. The length of the CDR3 is 13 residues. V shed 4 bases and J shed 2 bases, with 7 bases lying between them. CDR3 DNA: TGTGCCAGCAGTGTAGACTACACAGATACGCAGTATTTT. Translation gives CASSVDYTDTQYF.

There are many counts of this clonotype. V is TRBV7-2 and J is TRBJ1-6; D is uncertain. Looked up from germline, CDR1 is SGHTA and CDR2 is FQGNSA. V lost 5 bases and J lost 7, with 15 bases in between. The length of the CDR3 is 15 residues. The CDR3 nucleotides are TGTGCCAGCAGCCGTACCGGAGGTCCGAATTCACCCCTCCACTTT. It codes for CASSRTGGPNSPLHF.

In regard to this clonotype: This may arise from a read error, as a much more abundant clone is one base away. The chain carries TRBV5-1 and TRBJ2-1; D unclear. This CDR3 region has 12 residues. The germline V gene has CDR1 SGHRS and CDR2 YFSETQ. V was cut by 0 bases and J by 7 bases, with 5 bases left in between. The CDR3 DNA is TGCGCCAGCAGCTTGGCTGCAAATGAGCAGTTCTTC. Protein product: CASSLAANEQFF.

The genes are TRBV29-1 and TRBJ2-7, with D unclear. Between the trimmed V and J ends, which lost 4 bases and 0 bases, there was a span of 7 bases. This CDR3 contains 12 residues. Germline CDR1 and CDR2: SQVTM and ANQGSEA. The CDR3 bases are TGCAGCGTTGTAATTTACTCCTACGAGCAGTACTTC. Its translation: CSVVIYSYEQYF.

This clonotype was seen many times. The chain uses TRBV5-1 and TRBJ1-1, with D possibly TRBD1 on 5 matching bases. V was trimmed by 3 bases and J by 1 base, leaving 16 bases between them. The CDR3 spans 16 residues. Germline CDR1 SGHRS, CDR2 YFSETQ. The CDR3 loop reads CASSSEGIDRNTEAFF. In DNA, the CDR3 is TGCGCCAGCAGCTCTGAGGGGATCGATCGGAACACTGAAGCTTTCTTT.

There are a few counts of this clonotype. V and J are TRBV4-3 and TRBJ2-7; 11 nucleotides align to TRBD2. After removal of 2 bases from V and 3 bases from J, the junction contained 9 bases not matched to a gene. This CDR3 comprises 17 residues. The germline V gene has CDR1 LGHNA and CDR2 YSLEER. CDR3 DNA sequence: TGCGCCAGCAGCCAAAGGATAGCGGGGGGGCAGAACTACGAGCAGTACTTC. It codes for CASSQRIAGGQNYEQYF.

This chain joins TRBV20-1 and TRBJ1-5; D is uncertain. The CDR3 is 13 amino acids. CDR1 is DFQATT, CDR2 SNEGSKA, per germline (reference sequence). Trimming removed 2 bases from V and 4 bases from J, with 9 bases in between. Here the CDR3 reads CSARSGPNQPQHF. The CDR3 DNA follows: TGCAGTGCTAGATCTGGGCCGAATCAGCCCCAGCATTTT.

This clonotype was detected many times. This sequence joins TRBV6-1 and TRBJ1-6, with D possibly TRBD1 on 6 matching bases. Germline lookup yields CDR1 MNHNS and CDR2 SASEGT. This CDR3 comprises 13 residues. Trimming left V 3 bases short and J 7 bases short, with 7 bases between. The CDR3: CASSDTGNSPLHF. The CDR3 region has the DNA TGTGCCAGCAGTGACACAGGGAATTCACCCCTCCACTTT.

This clonotype was seen repeatedly, ten times or more. This chain uses TRBV11-2 with TRBJ2-1; 12 positions agree with TRBD2. The CDR3 has 16 residues. Germline CDR1 and CDR2: SGHAT and FQNNGV. J was trimmed by 5 bases and V by 3 bases; bases with no gene match: 5. As DNA, the CDR3 is TGTGCCAGCAGCTTGTTGACTAGCGGGGGTCACAATGAGCAGTTCTTC. Translated: CASSLLTSGGHNEQFF. Full variable domain (rest looked up from reference TRBV11-2 and TRBJ2-1): EAGVAQSPRYKIIEKRQSVAFWCNPISGHATLYWYQQILGQGPKLLIQFQNNGVVDDSQLPKDRFSAERLKGVDSTLKIQPAKLEDSAVYLCASSLLTSGGHNEQFFGPGTRLTVL.